The present entry profiles one TCR beta chain with its context. The data originate from a study of blood T cell repertoires in COVID-19. Assay: immunoSEQ multiplex PCR; the TCRdb copy retains only in-frame clones and omits some. Of approximately 220,000 clones in the sample, about nine tenths were seen once. Germline V gene data show CDR1 as SGHAT and CDR2 as FQDESV (reference sequence). This CDR3 spans 15 amino acids. After removal of 5 bases from V and 3 bases from J, the junction contained 9 bases not matched to a gene. Participants spanned ages 18 to 89 years and resided in some 22 US areas. This TCR derives from a woman in her forties with acute COVID-19. Input material: PBMCs or T cells enriched from blood (not recorded which). This chain connects TRBV11-1 to TRBJ1-2; 7 bases agree with TRBD1. Here the CDR3 reads CASSGDDRVDYGYTF. DNA for the CDR3: TGTGCCAGCAGCGGGGACGACAGGGTCGACTATGGCTACACCTTC.